This record looks at one TCR beta chain sequence and its context. As yet, its antigen is unknown. Negative isolation yielded the CD8+ and CD4+ T cells, while FACS enriched the TEMRA cells. The sample originates from a study of CD8 T cells in Susac syndrome. Findings of the study overall: The authors acknowledged that the study's TCR sequencing and HLA analysis involved relatively few individuals.

The germline gives CDR1 SQVTM, CDR2 ANQGSEA. This CDR3 is built from 12 residues. Trimming took 3 bases from V and 2 from J, leaving 6 bases between them. RNA totalling roughly 0.45 to 1 ug underwent reverse transcription with random hexamers. TCRdb re-analysed the immunoSEQ multiplex PCR reads in MiXCR, keeping a single row per CDR3 protein. The sample has 200,000 to 250,000 distinct CDR3 sequences, roughly 90% seen once. The sequence derives from a human donor with multiple sclerosis. Material: CD8+ T cells from PBMCs. This chain joins TRBV29-1 and TRBJ2-3, with D hard to call. CDR3 in amino acids: CSVEAVTDTQYF. The CDR3 DNA reads TGCAGCGTTGAGGCAGTCACAGATACGCAGTATTTT.